The rows below give T cell receptor beta chains drawn from one sample of a study of blood T cells in healthy people across ages. Each CDR3 protein gets one entry after TCRdb re-called the 5' RACE reads with MiXCR. The data hold approximately 1,000,000 distinct CDR3 sequences, with roughly two fifths observed a single time. The sample comprised blood. The receptors derive from a man between 18 and 35 years old in good health. Both conserved end residues are part of each CDR3. D genes are given only for firm matches. Size is stated for part of the rows, as once, few or many counts, or as a class when the clone is expanded.

cdr3_length,j_call,v_call,clone_size,d_call,cdr3_nt,cdr3_aa
15,TRBJ1-1,TRBV29-1,NA,NA,TGCAGCGTTGAAACTCAAGGGGGTTGGAGCCCTGAAGCTTTCTTT,CSVETQGGWSPEAFF
15,TRBJ2-1,TRBV12-5,NA,NA,TGTGCTAGTGGTTTGGTATCGAAGGGGGGCGGAGAGCAGTTCTTC,CASGLVSKGGGEQFF
12,TRBJ1-1,TRBV20-1,few,TRBD1,TGCAGTGCCGGTACGGGGACAGTTGAAGCTTTCTTT,CSAGTGTVEAFF
18,TRBJ2-6,TRBV24-1,NA,NA,TGTGCCACCAGTGATTTTCCGGGCTCAAGCTCTGGGGCCAACGTCCTGACTTTC,CATSDFPGSSSGANVLTF
15,TRBJ1-2,TRBV29-1,NA,TRBD1,TGCAGCGTTGAACGGTACAGGGGGCATCACTATGGCTACACCTTC,CSVERYRGHHYGYTF
13,TRBJ1-1,TRBV2,many,NA,TGTGCCAGCAGTGAACAATCGAACACTGAAGCTTTCTTT,CASSEQSNTEAFF
16,TRBJ1-6,TRBV20-1,few,NA,TGCAGTGCTAGAGAGCGGTGGAGCTCCTATAATTCACCCCTCCACTTT,CSARERWSSYNSPLHF
16,TRBJ2-3,TRBV29-1,NA,NA,TGCAGCGTTGCCCTTTGGGTGGAGGGGGCCGTAGATACGCAGTATTTT,CSVALWVEGAVDTQYF
14,TRBJ1-1,TRBV6-4,NA,TRBD1,TGTGCCAGCAGCGAGAGGGGGCCGAACACTGAAGCTTTCTTT,CASSERGPNTEAFF
14,TRBJ2-3,TRBV6-5,once,NA,TGTGCCAGCAGTGACGAACTAGAGGCAGATACGCAGTATTTT,CASSDELEADTQYF
15,TRBJ1-5,TRBV6-6,NA,NA,TGTGCCAGCAGTTACACACCTGCCAGCAATCAGCCCCAGCATTTT,CASSYTPASNQPQHF
16,TRBJ1-2,TRBV4-1,NA,NA,TGCGCCAGCAGCCACCTTGGAAGGGGGATTAACTATGGCTACACCTTC,CASSHLGRGINYGYTF
14,TRBJ2-3,TRBV7-8,NA,NA,TGTGCCAGCAGCTTCGTCCCGGGGACAGATACGCAGTATTTT,CASSFVPGTDTQYF
14,TRBJ2-5,TRBV7-2,NA,NA,TGTGCCAGCAGCCCCGCTAGGGACCAAGAGACCCAGTACTTC,CASSPARDQETQYF
12,TRBJ2-2,TRBV6-2/TRBV6-3,NA,NA,TGTGCCAGCAACTTTTATGCCGGGGAGCTGTTTTTT,CASNFYAGELFF
14,TRBJ2-7,TRBV9,NA,NA,TGTGCCAGCAGCGGTTTTGGGGACCACAATGAGCAGTACTTC,CASSGFGDHNEQYF
13,TRBJ2-1,TRBV28,NA,NA,TGTGCCAGCAGTTTACGGGCCGACGAGAGGCAGTTCTTC,CASSLRADERQFF
15,TRBJ2-7,TRBV5-1,NA,NA,TGCGCCAGCAGCCCAGGACGAGCGGCCAGCTACGAGCAGTACTTC,CASSPGRAASYEQYF
14,TRBJ1-1,TRBV19,NA,NA,TGTGCCAGTATCGGCACAGTTACCCGGGGTGAAGCTTTCTTT,CASIGTVTRGEAFF
14,TRBJ2-5,TRBV20-1,NA,NA,TGCAGTACTACCTTGATAGGGGTGAGGGAGACCCAGTACTTC,CSTTLIGVRETQYF
13,TRBJ2-3,TRBV7-9,few,NA,TGTGCGGAAAGGGCTCCCGGCACAGATACGCAGTATTTT,CAERAPGTDTQYF
15,TRBJ1-1,TRBV7-9,NA,TRBD1,TGTGCCAGCAGCTCTTCGGACAGGGGACCCCCTGAAGCTTTCTTT,CASSSSDRGPPEAFF
18,TRBJ2-1,TRBV7-3,NA,NA,TGTGCCAGCAGCTTAACCGGGGGATGGGGGTCCGGGAGCAATGAGCAGTTCTTC,CASSLTGGWGSGSNEQFF